A selection of T cell receptor beta chains follows, all from one sample in a study of cytomegalovirus exposure and HLA in healthy donors. Produced via immunoSEQ multiplex PCR; TCRdb's table is partial and in-frame only. The profile shows roughly 65,000 clones, roughly 94% of them singletons. Sequenced input: PBMCs. These TCRs come from a man between 18 and 29 years old in good health and CMV-seropositive. Both conserved end residues are part of each CDR3. D genes are given only for firm matches. Not every row has a clone size; where given, it reads once, few, many or a size class.

v_call,j_call,clone_size,d_call,cdr3_aa,cdr3_nt
TRBV7-9,TRBJ1-1,once,TRBD1,CASSDPQGANTEAFF,TGTGCCAGCAGCGACCCCCAGGGGGCCAACACTGAAGCTTTCTTT
TRBV6-5,TRBJ1-2,few,-,CASREGAWGYTF,TGTGCCAGCAGGGAGGGTGCGTGGGGCTACACCTTC
TRBV7-3,TRBJ2-7,-,-,CASKGPQGVYEQYF,TGTGCCAGCAAGGGGCCCCAGGGCGTCTACGAGCAGTACTTC
TRBV28,TRBJ2-5,-,-,CASSLYQGIGETQYF,TGTGCCAGCAGCCTATACCAGGGAATCGGAGAGACCCAGTACTTC
TRBV5-1,TRBJ1-4,-,TRBD1,CASSLEGAHGNEKLFF,TGCGCCAGCAGCTTGGAGGGGGCTCATGGTAATGAAAAACTGTTTTTT
TRBV4-3,TRBJ2-2,-,-,CASSQAPPRNTGELFF,TGCGCCAGCAGCCAAGCTCCCCCTAGAAACACCGGGGAGCTGTTTTTT
TRBV5-4,TRBJ2-7,-,-,CASSRGGAATYEQYF,TGTGCCAGCAGCCGCGGCGGGGCGGCCACCTACGAGCAGTACTTC
TRBV4-3,TRBJ2-3,-,-,CASSQERTDTQYF,TGCGCCAGCAGCCAAGAACGGACAGATACGCAGTATTTT
TRBV18,TRBJ2-3,-,TRBD1,CASSLQGAGSTDTQYF,TGTGCCAGCTCACTACAGGGGGCGGGGAGCACAGATACGCAGTATTTT
TRBV30,TRBJ2-1,few,TRBD2,CAWSGIAGGPYNEQFF,TGTGCCTGGAGTGGAATAGCGGGAGGGCCCTACAATGAGCAGTTCTTC
TRBV2,TRBJ2-7,-,TRBD1,CASRGQGYREQYF,TGTGCCAGCAGAGGACAGGGCTATCGAGAGCAGTACTTC
TRBV18,TRBJ1-3,-,TRBD1,CASSPLRDRGNTIYF,TGTGCCAGCTCACCCCTCCGGGACAGGGGAAACACCATATATTTT
TRBV19,TRBJ2-7,-,TRBD1,CASSPQTGPRYEQYF,TGTGCCAGTAGTCCTCAGACAGGGCCAAGGTACGAGCAGTACTTC
TRBV6-4,TRBJ2-2,-,TRBD1,CASSQEGARLTGELFF,TGTGCCAGCAGCCAAGAGGGGGCGCGATTAACCGGGGAGCTGTTTTTT
TRBV2,TRBJ2-2,-,TRBD2,CASSRGGANTGELFF,TGTGCCAGCAGTCGCGGGGGGGCCAACACCGGGGAGCTGTTTTTT
TRBV4-1,TRBJ2-2,-,-,CASSQVGQGNTGELFF,TGCGCCAGCAGCCAAGTTGGCCAGGGAAACACCGGGGAGCTGTTTTTT
TRBV27,TRBJ2-3,-,TRBD2,CASGAGGFPTDTQYF,TGTGCCAGTGGAGCGGGAGGTTTCCCCACAGATACGCAGTATTTT
TRBV14,TRBJ2-7,-,TRBD1,CASSLRTGYEQYF,TGTGCCAGCAGCCTACGGACAGGATACGAGCAGTACTTC
TRBV14,TRBJ2-1,-,-,CASSQLFSKHNEQFF,TGTGCCAGCAGCCAACTTTTTAGCAAACACAATGAGCAGTTCTTC
TRBV2,TRBJ2-5,-,-,CASWREETQYF,TGTGCCAGCTGGAGGGAAGAGACCCAGTACTTC
TRBV11-3,TRBJ2-7,-,-,CASSLGRQTYEQYF,TGTGCCAGCAGCTTAGGCCGACAGACCTACGAGCAGTACTTC
TRBV20-1,TRBJ2-7,-,-,CSAKPSYEQYF,TGCAGTGCTAAGCCATCCTACGAGCAGTACTTC
TRBV18,TRBJ2-5,-,-,CASSPNTKQETQYF,TGTGCCAGCTCACCTAATACAAAACAAGAGACCCAGTACTTC
TRBV28,TRBJ2-5,-,TRBD2,CASSSPLAGAGETQYF,TGTGCCAGCAGCTCCCCACTAGCGGGAGCAGGTGAGACCCAGTACTTC
TRBV2,TRBJ2-3,-,TRBD2,CASSEASGGYASTDTQYF,TGTGCCAGCAGTGAGGCTAGCGGGGGGTACGCTAGCACAGATACGCAGTATTTT
TRBV2,TRBJ1-1,-,-,CASSGQGFTEAFF,TGTGCCAGCAGTGGGCAGGGTTTCACTGAAGCTTTCTTT
TRBV29-1,TRBJ2-1,once,TRBD2,CSVEGLVRVNNEQFF,TGCAGCGTTGAGGGACTAGTTCGGGTAAACAATGAGCAGTTCTTC
TRBV7-8,TRBJ1-1,-,-,CASSPWTDEAFF,TGTGCCAGCAGCCCGTGGACTGATGAAGCTTTCTTT
TRBV28,TRBJ1-5,-,-,CASSLPDQPQHF,TGTGCCAGCAGTTTACCGGATCAGCCCCAGCATTTT
TRBV28,TRBJ2-7,-,-,CASRSSSRGFTYEQYF,TGTGCCAGCAGATCTAGTTCGCGCGGTTTCACCTACGAGCAGTACTTC
TRBV5-5,TRBJ2-7,-,TRBD1,CASSYQQGTDEQYF,TGTGCCAGCAGCTACCAACAGGGGACCGACGAGCAGTACTTC
TRBV10-3,TRBJ2-2,-,-,CAISDQYTGELFF,TGTGCCATCAGTGATCAGTACACCGGGGAGCTGTTTTTT
TRBV6-5,TRBJ2-1,-,-,CASRASGTYNEQFF,TGTGCCAGTAGGGCCAGCGGAACCTACAATGAGCAGTTCTTC
TRBV18,TRBJ1-1,-,-,CASSPLDRSMNTEAFF,TGTGCCAGCTCACCTCTAGACAGGAGCATGAACACTGAAGCTTTCTTT
TRBV4-2,TRBJ2-3,-,TRBD2,CASSQVVLAGGISTDTQYF,TGTGCCAGCAGCCAAGTGGTCTTAGCGGGAGGGATAAGTACAGATACGCAGTATTTT
TRBV6-6,TRBJ2-3,-,-,CASSSTEDTQYF,TGTGCCAGCAGTTCGACTGAAGATACGCAGTATTTT
TRBV7-3,TRBJ2-2,-,TRBD2,CASSPQLAGGSGELFF,TGTGCCAGCAGCCCGCAACTAGCGGGGGGATCCGGGGAGCTGTTTTTT
TRBV6-5,TRBJ2-1,-,TRBD2,CASRLAGVNNEQFF,TGTGCCAGCAGGCTAGCGGGAGTAAACAATGAGCAGTTCTTC
TRBV7-6,TRBJ2-1,-,TRBD1,CASSLADRGYNEQFF,TGTGCCAGCAGCTTAGCGGACAGGGGTTACAATGAGCAGTTCTTC